Presented here are 12 T cell receptor beta chains from one specimen sequenced in a study of glioma-infiltrating T cells. TCR alpha and beta CDR3 regions were amplified from RNA using iRepertoire nested multiplex PCR. Each CDR3 protein is one row after TCRdb ran MiXCR on the multiplex PCR reads. Among roughly 100,000 distinct CDR3 sequences listed, around 29% were seen once. The sample comprised glioma tissue, nonneoplastic brain tissue, or PBMCs (not recorded which). All receptors derive from a human donor with low-grade glioma or glioblastoma, undergoing nonglioma brain surgery, or in good health (not recorded which).

In its sample, this clonotype was seen once. V and J are TRBV12-3 or TRBV12-4 and TRBJ1-3, with a tentative D call TRBD1 (6 bases). Trimming took 3 bases from V and 3 from J, leaving 12 bases between them. This CDR3 has 15 residues. The chain's CDR3 is CASSFPGDIGNTIYF. The CDR3 DNA reads TGTGCCAGCAGTTTTCCAGGGGACATTGGAAACACCATATATTTT.

Of note for this clonotype: Relative to the germline gene, one junction end is altered; a read error may explain this. This chain joins TRBV7-9 and TRBJ1-2, with unresolved D. The CDR3 consists of 12 residues. CDR1 SEHNR and CDR2 FQNEAQ come from the germline V gene (reference sequence). CDR3 residues: CASSFRDYGYNF. DNA of the CDR3: TGTGCCAGCAGCTTTCGTGACTATGGCTACAACTTC. Variable domain in full (rest from reference TRBV7-9 and TRBJ1-2): DTGVSQNPRHKITKRGQNVTFRCDPISEHNRLYWYRQTLGQGPEFLTYFQNEAQLEKSRLLSDRFSAERPKGSFSTLEIQRTEQGDSAMYLCASSFRDYGYNFGSGTRLTVV.

In this sample, this clonotype turned up many times. The chain combines TRBV2 with TRBJ1-2; no firm D call. Trimming took off 6 bases at V and 3 bases at J, with 11 bases between the two ends. In germline, CDR1 is SNHLY, CDR2 FYNNEI. This CDR3 has 13 residues. The CDR3 DNA reads TGTGCCAGCAGCACGGGAAGCGACTATGGCTACACCTTC. Its translation: CASSTGSDYGYTF.

This clonotype was detected many times. The V gene is TRBV6-1, the J gene TRBJ2-3; 8 bases map to TRBD2. Germline trimming cut 4 bases from V and 5 bases from J; bases unmatched to any gene: 5. The CDR3 has 14 residues. Germline assignment: CDR1 MNHNS and CDR2 SASEGT. The CDR3 sequence is CASSAGGGKDTQYF. CDR3 sequence (DNA): TGTGCCAGCAGTGCCGGGGGGGGGAAAGATACGCAGTATTTT.

There are many counts of this clonotype. The gene calls are TRBV6-1 and TRBJ2-7, with D possibly TRBD1 on 6 matching bases. This CDR3 is 15 amino acids long. V was cut by 5 bases and J by 5 bases, with 19 bases left in between. Per germline, CDR1 MNHNS and CDR2 SASEGT. CDR3 DNA sequence: TGTGCCAGCAGTCACACCGGGACGACAGGCGACGAGCAGTACTTC. This sequence encodes CASSHTGTTGDEQYF.

This clonotype was observed many times. The chain links TRBV7-8 to TRBJ2-3; D is unclear. This CDR3 contains 14 residues. V was pared by 0 bases and J by 3 bases, with 7 bases between. Germline assignment: CDR1 SGHVS and CDR2 FQNEAQ. CDR3 in DNA: TGTGCCAGCAGCTTAGCGGGCCTTACAGATACGCAGTATTTT. It is translated as CASSLAGLTDTQYF.

This clonotype was detected ten times or more. The rearrangement uses TRBV7-3 and TRBJ1-1; 7 nucleotides line up with TRBD1. This CDR3 has 16 residues. J was trimmed by 0 bases and V by 5 bases; bases with no gene match: 9. CDR1 and CDR2 from the germline V gene are SGHTA and FQGTGA. CDR3: CASSRGQLSLNTEAFF. As DNA, the CDR3 is TGTGCCAGCAGCCGGGGACAGCTTAGCCTGAACACTGAAGCTTTCTTT.

This clonotype was counted many times. V is TRBV4-2 and J is TRBJ1-4; D not certain. This CDR3 spans 16 amino acids. Between the trimmed V and J ends, which lost 0 bases and 0 bases, there was a span of 8 bases. Germline V gene lookup returns CDR1 LGHNA and CDR2 YNFKEQ. The DNA for the CDR3 is TGTGCCAGCAGCCAAGATCCCGGTGCAACTAATGAAAAACTGTTTTTT. Its protein product is CASSQDPGATNEKLFF.

This clonotype was counted at least ten times. The rearrangement uses TRBV7-9 and TRBJ1-4, with D maybe TRBD1 (6 bases). The CDR3 covers 14 residues. Trimming left V 6 bases short and J 0 bases short, with 8 bases between. Germline values: CDR1 SEHNR, CDR2 FQNEAQ (reference sequence). Here the CDR3 reads CASRRTATNEKLFF. In DNA form, the CDR3 reads TGTGCCAGCAGGCGGACAGCAACTAATGAAAAACTGTTTTTT.

Ten or more counts support this clonotype. The chain carries TRBV7-2 and TRBJ2-3; 7 bases are a match to TRBD2. Germline-derived CDR1 and CDR2 are SGHTA and FQGNSA. V was pared by 6 bases and J by 0 bases, with 6 bases of the junction left unmatched. CDR3 length: 15 amino acids. For the CDR3, the DNA is TGTGCCAGCAGAAGCGCTAGCGGTAGCACAGATACGCAGTATTTT. As protein: CASRSASGSTDTQYF.

This clonotype was seen repeatedly, ten times or more. The chain couples TRBV7-2 to TRBJ1-5; D uncertain. This CDR3 is 13 amino acids long. Deletions cut 1 base from V and 4 bases from J, with 5 bases between. The V gene's germline CDR1 is SGHTA and CDR2 FQGNSA. CDR3 nucleotide sequence: TGTGCCAGCAGCTTAGAGCGTAATCAGCCCCAGCATTTT. Amino acids: CASSLERNQPQHF.

On this clonotype itself: This could be a read error, since a much larger clone is one nucleotide away. This chain links TRBV6-2 or TRBV6-3 with TRBJ2-1; no clear D gene. The germline V gene encodes CDR1 MNHEY and CDR2 SVGEGT. The CDR3 runs 17 residues. V lost 0 bases to trimming and J lost 8 bases, with 20 bases between them. The CDR3 loop reads CASSYSIEPTGGDEQFF. The CDR3 nucleotides read TGTGCCAGCAGTTACTCGATTGAGCCAACCGGTGGCGATGAGCAGTTCTTC.